Below are 23 T cell receptor beta chains sequenced from a single sample in a study of T cell repertoires in cytomegalovirus infection. TCRdb passed the reads through MiXCR, listing each CDR3 protein once. The table lists approximately 200,000 distinct CDR3 sequences, 28% of them singletons. Sample: PBMCs. Receptor source: a human donor in good health (CMV status not recorded). Some clones in this sample may be carry-over from other donors' samples.

The chain couples TRBV27 to TRBJ2-1; D unresolved. This CDR3 spans 12 amino acids. Trimming left V 6 bases short and J 6 bases short, with 9 bases between. From germline, CDR1 is MNHEY and CDR2 SMNVEV (reference sequence). The CDR3 sequence is CASRRFGNEQFF. Here the CDR3 DNA reads TGTGCCAGCAGGAGGTTCGGCAATGAGCAGTTCTTC.

The rearrangement uses TRBV20-1 and TRBJ2-3; 8 bases agree with TRBD2. The CDR3 contains 14 residues. The V segment lost 6 bases and the J segment 0 bases; nucleotides outside the gene matches: 5. CDR1 and CDR2 (germline): DFQATT, SNEGSKA (reference sequence). The CDR3: CSASSGGSTDTQYF. DNA of the CDR3: TGCAGTGCATCGAGCGGGGGTAGCACAGATACGCAGTATTTT.

This clonotype has just one count. A clone one base away is much larger, so this may be a read error. The chain employs TRBV7-2 and TRBJ1-1, with no clear D. V was pared by 5 bases and J by 2 bases, with 12 bases between. The CDR3 loop spans 14 amino acids. The V gene's germline CDR1 is SGHTA and CDR2 FQGNSA. CDR3 residues: CASSEGQSNTEAFF. CDR3 sequence (DNA): TGTGCCAGCAGCGAAGGGCAGTCCAACACTGAAGCTTTCTTT. Looking up the rest from reference TRBV7-2 and TRBJ1-1 gives the full variable domain: GAGVSQSPSNKVTEKGKDVELRCDPISGHTALYWYRQSLGQGLEFLIYFQGNSAPDKSGLPSDRFSAERTGGSVSTLTIQRTQQEDSAVYLCASSEGQSNTEAFFGQGTRLTVV.

Ten or more counts support this clonotype. The chain has TRBV4-1 and TRBJ1-1, with D uncertain. CDR1 and CDR2 from the germline V gene are MGHRA and YSYEKL. Between the trimmed V and J ends, which lost 4 bases and 3 bases, there was a span of 9 bases. This CDR3 comprises 13 residues. The CDR3 region has the DNA TGCGCCAGCAGCCTTTCCGGGGACACTGAAGCTTTCTTT. It translates to CASSLSGDTEAFF.

Points on this clonotype: The junction departs from germline at one end; a sequencing error may be responsible. J is TRBJ2-3 and V is TRBV7-2, with 8 positions matching TRBD2. Per the germline V gene, CDR1 is SGHTA and CDR2 is FQGNSA. The CDR3 contains 16 residues. CDR3 sequence: CASSRAAGGMADTKYF. CDR3 in DNA: TGTGCCAGCAGCCGAGCCGCGGGGGGCATGGCAGATACGAAGTATTTT.

This clonotype was observed a few times. The J gene is TRBJ1-1, the V gene TRBV7-8, with 8 nucleotides matching TRBD1. Trimming cost V 5 bases and J 5 bases; bases outside gene matches: 10. Germline V lookup: CDR1 SGHVS, CDR2 FQNEAQ. The CDR3 is made up of 15 amino acids. CDR3 sequence reads: CASSLLDREETEAFF. In DNA, the CDR3 is TGTGCCAGCAGCCTGCTGGACAGGGAAGAGACTGAAGCTTTCTTT.

The genes are TRBV20-1 and TRBJ1-2; D perhaps matches TRBD1 (5 bases). Germline V gives CDR1 DFQATT, CDR2 SNEGSKA (reference sequence). Deletions cut 1 base from V and 3 bases from J, with 15 bases between. The CDR3 consists of 15 residues. CDR3 residues: CSARVPGPFDYGYTF. DNA for the CDR3: TGCAGTGCTAGAGTTCCGGGACCGTTCGACTATGGCTACACCTTC.

The chain combines TRBV12-3 or TRBV12-4 with TRBJ2-3; 7 nucleotides align to TRBD1. This CDR3 is 16 amino acids long. J lost 0 bases, V lost 7 bases, and 10 bases had no gene match. The CDR3 spells CASNRQGTLSTDTQYF. The CDR3, as DNA: TGTGCCAGCAATAGACAGGGAACCCTTAGCACAGATACGCAGTATTTT.

V usage is TRBV3-1 and J usage is TRBJ1-1, with TRBD1 as a possible D gene (6 bases). This CDR3 has 11 residues. V dropped 8 bases and J dropped 9 bases, with 13 bases sitting between them. Germline V gene sequence: CDR1 LGHDT, CDR2 YNNKEL (reference sequence). CDR3 DNA: TGTGCCAGCCTTGGTAGGGGGAAAGCTTTCTTT. Its translation is CASLGRGKAFF.

This chain connects TRBV5-4 to TRBJ2-3; unclear D gene. The CDR3 loop spans 12 amino acids. The ends were cut back, 4 bases at V and 5 bases at J, with 8 bases in the middle. Germline lookup yields CDR1 SGHNT and CDR2 YYREEE (reference sequence). Written as DNA, the CDR3 is TGTGCCAGCAGCCGCAATCAAGATACGCAGTATTTT. Protein sequence: CASSRNQDTQYF.

This clonotype appeared many times. The chain uses TRBV6-6 and TRBJ1-4; a possible D gene is TRBD1 (5 bases). Germline values: CDR1 MNHNY, CDR2 SVGAGI (reference sequence). V shed 7 bases and J shed 7 bases, with 19 bases lying between them. The CDR3 extends over 15 amino acids. The CDR3 region is CASTFTGQGSEKLFF. In nucleotides, the CDR3 is TGTGCCAGCACCTTCACGGGGCAGGGAAGTGAAAAACTGTTTTTT.

The chain is built from TRBV3-1 and TRBJ1-2, with D maybe TRBD1 (5 bases). The CDR3 length is 14 residues. Per germline, CDR1 LGHDT and CDR2 YNNKEL (reference sequence). Between the trimmed V and J ends, which lost 3 bases and 0 bases, there was a span of 8 bases. The CDR3 nucleotides are TGTGCCAGCAGCCAGGGACGAACTAACTATGGCTACACCTTC. It codes for CASSQGRTNYGYTF.

As for this clonotype: One end of the junction is discordant with germline, which a read error may explain. The V gene is TRBV7-2, the J gene TRBJ1-2; D is unresolved. This CDR3 spans 10 amino acids. Germline V CDR1 and CDR2: SGHTA, FQGNSA. DNA for the CDR3: TGTGCCTGCAGCAACTATGGCTACGCCTTC. This gives the protein CACSNYGYAF.

This chain joins TRBV7-2 and TRBJ1-2; 7 bases map to TRBD1. Germline-derived CDR1 and CDR2 are SGHTA and FQGNSA. J gave up 8 bases and V 5 bases, and 11 bases lay outside the gene matches. The CDR3 contains 14 residues. DNA for the CDR3: TGTGCCAGCAGCACCCACCTGACAGGGATCGGCTACACCTTC. It translates to CASSTHLTGIGYTF.

The chain recombines TRBV19 with TRBJ2-5, with 11 nucleotides matching TRBD2. Germline V gene lookup returns CDR1 LNHDA and CDR2 SQIVND (reference sequence). This CDR3 has 15 residues. The V gene end was trimmed by 5 bases and the J gene end by 2 bases; junction bases not matched to a gene: 4. The CDR3 DNA follows: TGTGCCAGTAGTTCAGCTAGCGGGGGGCAAGAGACCCAGTACTTC. Amino acids: CASSSASGGQETQYF.

The V and J genes are TRBV6-2 or TRBV6-3 and TRBJ2-7, with D perhaps TRBD2 (5 bases). Germline V lookup: CDR1 MNHEY, CDR2 SVGEGT. V was clipped by 8 bases and J by 7 bases, with 27 bases between them. The length of the CDR3 is 16 residues. The CDR3 loop reads CASVTRRRFGLEEQYF. In nucleotides, the CDR3 is TGTGCCAGCGTTACAAGGAGGAGGTTCGGCCTTGAGGAGCAGTACTTC.

This clonotype came up many times. This chain uses TRBV7-2 with TRBJ1-2; TRBD1 matches at 10 bases. The CDR3 is 16 residues long. The germline V gene encodes CDR1 SGHTA and CDR2 FQGNSA. Trimming cost V 4 bases and J 8 bases; bases outside gene matches: 13. The CDR3 nucleotides are TGTGCCAGCAGCTCCTTGCCCCGACAGGGGGCGATCGGCTACACCTTC. Protein product: CASSSLPRQGAIGYTF.

The chain recombines TRBV20-1 with TRBJ2-1, with D possibly matching TRBD2 (6 bases). V shed 8 bases and J shed 4 bases, with 24 bases lying between them. CDR3 size: 16 residues. Per germline, CDR1 DFQATT and CDR2 SNEGSKA (reference sequence). The CDR3 DNA is TGCAGTACGCGGCGGGGAACGGGGGTTACTTACAATGAGCAGTTCTTC. It is translated as CSTRRGTGVTYNEQFF.

This clonotype was observed a few times. The chain couples TRBV11-2 to TRBJ1-3; D call uncertain. From germline, CDR1 is SGHAT and CDR2 FQNNGV. The CDR3 runs to 14 residues. V was pared by 1 base and J by 1 base, with 5 bases between. The CDR3 DNA reads TGTGCCAGCAGCTTAGGGGAATCTGGAAACACCATATATTTT. Its translation: CASSLGESGNTIYF.

This clonotype has more than one count but fewer than ten. The chain recombines TRBV20-1 with TRBJ1-1; 9 bases line up with TRBD1. Per the germline V gene, CDR1 is DFQATT and CDR2 is SNEGSKA (reference sequence). CDR3 length equals 16 residues. The J segment lost 3 bases and the V segment lost 4 bases, leaving 12 bases of the junction unmatched. CDR3 bases: TGCAGTGCTAAAACCCGGACAGGGGATGTGCACACTGAAGCTTTCTTT. This sequence encodes CSAKTRTGDVHTEAFF.

This clonotype was counted ten times or more. The chain is built from TRBV7-2 and TRBJ2-7; D not resolved. V gave up 0 bases and J gave up 6 bases, with 6 bases separating them. The CDR3 consists of 12 residues. The germline V gene has CDR1 SGHTA and CDR2 FQGNSA. CDR3 sequence: CASSLALGEQYF. The CDR3 nucleotides are TGTGCCAGCAGCTTAGCCCTTGGCGAGCAGTACTTC.

This clonotype has more than one count but fewer than ten. The genes are TRBV29-1 and TRBJ1-6; 10 bases map to TRBD1. J was trimmed by 7 bases and V by 6 bases; bases with no gene match: 3. In germline, CDR1 is SQVTM, CDR2 ANQGSEA. The CDR3 totals 13 residues. CDR3 amino acids: CSVSDRGNSPLHF. The CDR3 DNA is TGCAGCGTGTCGGACAGGGGGAATTCACCCCTCCACTTT.

The V gene is TRBV15, the J gene TRBJ1-1; no clear D gene. Trimming pared 1 base from V and 3 bases from J, leaving 6 bases between. This CDR3 is built from 13 residues. In germline, CDR1 is LNHNV, CDR2 YYDKDF (reference sequence). The DNA for the CDR3 is TGTGCCACCAGCAGAGTGAAGGACACTGAAGCTTTCTTT. It is translated as CATSRVKDTEAFF.